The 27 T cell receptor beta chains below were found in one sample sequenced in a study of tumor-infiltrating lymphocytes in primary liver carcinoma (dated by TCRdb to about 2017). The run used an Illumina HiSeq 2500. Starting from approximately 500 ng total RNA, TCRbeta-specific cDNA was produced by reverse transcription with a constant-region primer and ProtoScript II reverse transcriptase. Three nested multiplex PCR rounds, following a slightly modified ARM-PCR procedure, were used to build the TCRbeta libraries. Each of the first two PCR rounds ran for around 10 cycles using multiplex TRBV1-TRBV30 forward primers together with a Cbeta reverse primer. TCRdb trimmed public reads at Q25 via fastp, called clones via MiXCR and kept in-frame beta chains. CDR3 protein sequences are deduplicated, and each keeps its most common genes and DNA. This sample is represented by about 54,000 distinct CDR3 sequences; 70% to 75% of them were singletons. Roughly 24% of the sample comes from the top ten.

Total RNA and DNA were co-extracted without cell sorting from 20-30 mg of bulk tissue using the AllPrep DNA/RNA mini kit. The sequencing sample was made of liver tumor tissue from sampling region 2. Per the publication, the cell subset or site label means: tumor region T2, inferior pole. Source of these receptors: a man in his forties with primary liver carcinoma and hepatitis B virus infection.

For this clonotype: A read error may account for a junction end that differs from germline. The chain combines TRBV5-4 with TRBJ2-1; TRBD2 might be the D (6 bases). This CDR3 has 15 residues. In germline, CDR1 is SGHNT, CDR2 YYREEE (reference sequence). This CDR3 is CDSSDRLVWYNEQFF. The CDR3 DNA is TGTGACAGCAGCGATCGACTAGTGTGGTACAATGAGCAGTTCTTC.

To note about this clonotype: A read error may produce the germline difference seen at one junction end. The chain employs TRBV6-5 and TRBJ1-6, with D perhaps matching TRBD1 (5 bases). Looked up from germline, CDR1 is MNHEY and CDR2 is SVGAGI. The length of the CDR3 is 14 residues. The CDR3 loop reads CTSSYWGTNSPPHF. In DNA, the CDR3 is TGTACCAGCAGTTACTGGGGCACCAATTCACCCCCTCACTTT.

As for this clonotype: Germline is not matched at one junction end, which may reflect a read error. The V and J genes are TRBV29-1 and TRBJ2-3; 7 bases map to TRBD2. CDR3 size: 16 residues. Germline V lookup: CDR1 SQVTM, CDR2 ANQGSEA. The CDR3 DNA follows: TGCAGCGTTGACGGAGAAGCGGGAATTTCCGCAGATACGCGGTATTTT. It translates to CSVDGEAGISADTRYF.

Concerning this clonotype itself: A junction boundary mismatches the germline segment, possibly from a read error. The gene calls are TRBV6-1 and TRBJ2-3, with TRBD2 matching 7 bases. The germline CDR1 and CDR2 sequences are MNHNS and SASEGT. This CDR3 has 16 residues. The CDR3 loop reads CASRQIAGLTTDTQYF. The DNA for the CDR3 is TGTGCCAGCCGTCAAATAGCGGGTTTAACCACAGATACACAGTATTTT.

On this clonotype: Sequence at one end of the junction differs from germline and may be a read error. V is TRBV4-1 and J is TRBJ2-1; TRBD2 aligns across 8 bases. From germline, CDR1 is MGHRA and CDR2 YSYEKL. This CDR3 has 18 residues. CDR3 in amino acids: CATSQEWLAGGSYNEHFF. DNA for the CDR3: TGCGCCACCAGCCAAGAGTGGTTGGCGGGAGGCTCCTACAATGAGCACTTCTTC.

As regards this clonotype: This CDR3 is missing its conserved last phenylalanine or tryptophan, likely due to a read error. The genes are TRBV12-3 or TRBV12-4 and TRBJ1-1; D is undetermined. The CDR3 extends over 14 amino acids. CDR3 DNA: TGTGCCACCAGTCCCCAACAGAGTAGCACTGAAGCTTTCATT. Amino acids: CATSPQQSSTEAFI.

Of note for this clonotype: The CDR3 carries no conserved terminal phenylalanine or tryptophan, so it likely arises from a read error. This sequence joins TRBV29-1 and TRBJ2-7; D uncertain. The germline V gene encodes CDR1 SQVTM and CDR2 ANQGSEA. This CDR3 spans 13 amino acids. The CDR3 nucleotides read TGCAGCGTTGAATTATCAGAATCCTACGGGCAGTACTAC. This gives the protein CSVELSESYGQYY.

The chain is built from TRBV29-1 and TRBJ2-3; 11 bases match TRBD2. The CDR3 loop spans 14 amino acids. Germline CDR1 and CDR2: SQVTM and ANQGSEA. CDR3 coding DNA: TGCAGTGCGGGACTAGCGGAAGACACAGATACGCAGTATTTT. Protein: CSAGLAEDTDTQYF.

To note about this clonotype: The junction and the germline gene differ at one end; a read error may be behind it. The CDR3 spells CASCYSGLSTDTQYF. CDR3 in DNA: TGTGCCAGCTGTTACTCGGGCCTCTCCACAGATACACAGTATTTT. The genes are TRBV6-5 and TRBJ2-3; D unresolved. From germline, CDR1 is MNHEY and CDR2 SVGAGI. The CDR3 contains 15 residues.

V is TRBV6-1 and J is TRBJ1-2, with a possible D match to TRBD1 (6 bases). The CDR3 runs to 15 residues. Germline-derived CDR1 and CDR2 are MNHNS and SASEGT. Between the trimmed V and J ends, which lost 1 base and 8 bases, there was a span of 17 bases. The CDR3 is CASSEVGGARRGYTF. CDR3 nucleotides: TGTGCCAGCAGTGAAGTGGGGGGGGCTAGACGAGGCTACACCTTC.

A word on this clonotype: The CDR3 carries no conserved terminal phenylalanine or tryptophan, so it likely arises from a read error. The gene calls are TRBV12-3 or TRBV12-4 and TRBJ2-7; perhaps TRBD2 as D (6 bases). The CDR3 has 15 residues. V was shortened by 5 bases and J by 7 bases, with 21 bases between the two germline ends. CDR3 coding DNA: TGTGCCAGCAGTGTCCTCGGGAGTGTCTTGGAAGAGCAGTACCTC. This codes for CASSVLGSVLEEQYL.

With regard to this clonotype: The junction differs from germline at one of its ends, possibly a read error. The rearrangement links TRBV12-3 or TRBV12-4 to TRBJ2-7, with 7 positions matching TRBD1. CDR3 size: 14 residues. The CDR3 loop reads CVSSLVAGGGEQYF. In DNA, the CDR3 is TGTGTCAGCAGTTTAGTAGCAGGGGGTGGCGAGCAGTACTTC.

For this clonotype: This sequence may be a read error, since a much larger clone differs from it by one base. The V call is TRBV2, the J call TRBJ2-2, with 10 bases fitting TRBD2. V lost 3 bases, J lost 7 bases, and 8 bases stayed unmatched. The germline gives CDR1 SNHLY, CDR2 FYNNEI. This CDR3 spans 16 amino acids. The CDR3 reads CASSDSLAGQSGELFF. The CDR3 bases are TGTGCCAGCAGTGACTCACTAGCGGGACAGAGCGGGGAGCTGTTTTTT.

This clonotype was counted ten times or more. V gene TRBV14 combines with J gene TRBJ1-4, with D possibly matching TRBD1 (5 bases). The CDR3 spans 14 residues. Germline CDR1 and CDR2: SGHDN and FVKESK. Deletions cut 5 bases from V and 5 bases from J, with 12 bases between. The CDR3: CASSITGGNEKLFF. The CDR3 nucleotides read TGTGCCAGCAGCATAACAGGCGGGAATGAAAAACTGTTTTTT.

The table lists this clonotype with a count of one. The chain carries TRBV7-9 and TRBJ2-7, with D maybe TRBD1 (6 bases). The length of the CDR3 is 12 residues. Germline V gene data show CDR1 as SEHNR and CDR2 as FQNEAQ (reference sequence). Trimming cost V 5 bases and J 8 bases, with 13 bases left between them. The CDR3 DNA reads TGTGCCAGCAGCCTGACAGGAGACAAGCAGTACTTC. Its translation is CASSLTGDKQYF.

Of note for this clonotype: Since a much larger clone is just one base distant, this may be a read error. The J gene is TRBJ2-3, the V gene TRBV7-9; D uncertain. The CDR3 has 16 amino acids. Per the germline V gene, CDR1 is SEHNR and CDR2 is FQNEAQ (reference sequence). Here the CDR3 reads CASSRSILLSTDMQYF. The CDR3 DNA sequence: TGTGCCAGCAGCCGATCAATACTCCTTAGCACAGATATGCAGTATTTT. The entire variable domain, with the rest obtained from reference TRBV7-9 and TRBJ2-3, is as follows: DTGVSQNPRHKITKRGQNVTFRCDPISEHNRLYWYRQTLGQGPEFLTYFQNEAQLEKSRLLSDRFSAERPKGSFSTLEIQRTEQGDSAMYLCASSRSILLSTDMQYFGPGTRLTVL.

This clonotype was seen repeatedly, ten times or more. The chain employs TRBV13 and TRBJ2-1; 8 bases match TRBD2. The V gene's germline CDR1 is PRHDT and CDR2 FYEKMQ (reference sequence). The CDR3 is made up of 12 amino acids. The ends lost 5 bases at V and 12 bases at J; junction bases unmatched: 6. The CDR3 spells CASSHTSGGQFF. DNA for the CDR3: TGTGCCAGCAGCCATACTAGCGGCGGGCAGTTCTTC.

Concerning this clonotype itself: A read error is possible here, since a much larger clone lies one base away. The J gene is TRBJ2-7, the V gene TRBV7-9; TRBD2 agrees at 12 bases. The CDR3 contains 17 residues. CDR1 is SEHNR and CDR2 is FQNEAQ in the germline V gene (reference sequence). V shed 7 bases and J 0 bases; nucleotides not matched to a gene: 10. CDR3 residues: CASISLWTSGDSYEQYF. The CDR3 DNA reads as TGTGCCAGCATCAGTCTATGGACTAGCGGGGACTCCTACGAGCAGTACTTC.

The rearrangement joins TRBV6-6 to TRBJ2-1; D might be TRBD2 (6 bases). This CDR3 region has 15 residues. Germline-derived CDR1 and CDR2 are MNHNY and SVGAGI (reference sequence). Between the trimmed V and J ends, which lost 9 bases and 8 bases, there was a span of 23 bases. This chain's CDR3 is CASRGPRLVWYEQFF. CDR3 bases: TGTGCCAGTAGAGGGCCGAGACTAGTGTGGTATGAGCAGTTCTTC.

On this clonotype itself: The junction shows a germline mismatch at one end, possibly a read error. CDR3 in DNA: TGTACCAGCAGCTTATCAGGGACTAGCGGGAGGGGTGAGCACTTCTTC. Translation: CTSSLSGTSGRGEHFF. The V and J genes are TRBV11-3 and TRBJ2-1; 16 bases map to TRBD2. CDR3 length equals 16 residues. Germline values: CDR1 SGHNT, CDR2 YENEEA.

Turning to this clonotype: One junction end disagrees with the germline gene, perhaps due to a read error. This CDR3 reads CASSQDRRFGQYF. CDR3 bases: TGCGCCAGCAGCCAAGATCGCAGATTCGGGCAGTATTTC. The rearrangement uses TRBV4-1 and TRBJ2-7; D not resolved. The CDR3 spans 13 residues. Germline V gives CDR1 MGHRA, CDR2 YSYEKL.

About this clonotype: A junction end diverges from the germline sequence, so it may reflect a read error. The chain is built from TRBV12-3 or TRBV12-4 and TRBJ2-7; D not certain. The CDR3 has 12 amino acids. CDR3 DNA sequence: TGTGCCAGCAGACTACATGGCTACGAGCAATACTTC. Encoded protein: CASRLHGYEQYF.

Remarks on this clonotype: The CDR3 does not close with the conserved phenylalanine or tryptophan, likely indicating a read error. DNA for the CDR3: TGTGCCAGCAGCCTATCCCAGTGGGCAGATACGCAGTATTCT. As protein: CASSLSQWADTQYS. The rearrangement uses TRBV6-5 and TRBJ2-3; no clear D gene. CDR3 length equals 14 residues. Trimming cost V 6 bases and J 4 bases, with 14 bases left between them. Germline lookup yields CDR1 MNHEY and CDR2 SVGAGI.

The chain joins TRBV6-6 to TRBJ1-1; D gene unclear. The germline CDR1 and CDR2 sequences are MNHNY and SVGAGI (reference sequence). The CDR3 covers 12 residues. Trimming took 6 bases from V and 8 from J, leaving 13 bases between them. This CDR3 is CASSYGLTEAFF. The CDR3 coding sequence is TGTGCCAGCAGCTACGGGCTCACCGAAGCTTTCTTT.

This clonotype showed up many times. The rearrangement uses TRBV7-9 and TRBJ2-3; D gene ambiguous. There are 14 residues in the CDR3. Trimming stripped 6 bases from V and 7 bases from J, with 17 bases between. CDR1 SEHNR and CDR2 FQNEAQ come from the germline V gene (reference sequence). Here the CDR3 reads CASRSTSGLYTQYF. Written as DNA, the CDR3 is TGTGCCAGCAGATCTACCTCCGGGTTATATACGCAGTATTTT. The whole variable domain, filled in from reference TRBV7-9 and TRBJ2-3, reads DTGVSQNPRHKITKRGQNVTFRCDPISEHNRLYWYRQTLGQGPEFLTYFQNEAQLEKSRLLSDRFSAERPKGSFSTLEIQRTEQGDSAMYLCASRSTSGLYTQYFGPGTRLTVL.

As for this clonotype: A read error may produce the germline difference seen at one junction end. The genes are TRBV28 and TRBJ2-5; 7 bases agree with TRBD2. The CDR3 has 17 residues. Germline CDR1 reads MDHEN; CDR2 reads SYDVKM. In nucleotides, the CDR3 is TGTGCAAGCAGTCCCATTTCTAGCGGAGGCTCCCAAGAGACCCAGTACTTC. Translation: CASSPISSGGSQETQYF.

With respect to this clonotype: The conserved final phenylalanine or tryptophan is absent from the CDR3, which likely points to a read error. The CDR3 sequence is CARTPLEAAHYEQYL. The CDR3 nucleotides read TGTGCCAGGACCCCCTTGGAAGCGGCACACTATGAGCAGTACCTC. The chain combines TRBV11-2 with TRBJ2-7, with TRBD2 as a possible D gene (5 bases). The CDR3 totals 15 residues. Trimming cost V 9 bases and J 7 bases, with 25 bases left between them. CDR1 is SGHAT, CDR2 FQNNGV, per germline.